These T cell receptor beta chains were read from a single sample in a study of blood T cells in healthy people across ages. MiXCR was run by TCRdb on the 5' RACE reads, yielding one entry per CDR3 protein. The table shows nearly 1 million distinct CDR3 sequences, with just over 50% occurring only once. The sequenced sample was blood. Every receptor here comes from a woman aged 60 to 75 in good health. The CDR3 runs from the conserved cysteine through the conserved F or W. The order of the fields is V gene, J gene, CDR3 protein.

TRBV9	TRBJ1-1	CASSPMVVVNTEAFF
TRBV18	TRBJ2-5	CASSPQTGEETQYF
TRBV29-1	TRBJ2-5	CSGDAGPQETQYF
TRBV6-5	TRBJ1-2	CASCYFRDSPICYGYTF
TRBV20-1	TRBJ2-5	CSARAYRNRGKETQYF
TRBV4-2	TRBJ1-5	CASSQGGGGSNQPQHF
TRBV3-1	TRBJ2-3	CASSHDRGFSTDTQYF
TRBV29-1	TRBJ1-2	CSVRLTGLLNYGYTF
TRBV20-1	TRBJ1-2	CSARRREANYGYTF
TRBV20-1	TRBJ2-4	CSARGPGELAKNIQYF
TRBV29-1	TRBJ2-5	CSVRYQETQYF
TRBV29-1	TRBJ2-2	CSALQGGYTGELFF
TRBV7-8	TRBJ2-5	CASSWDGEWETQYF
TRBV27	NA	CASSLAVGTGAYEQYF
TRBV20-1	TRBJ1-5	CSAVTGLNGGQPQHF
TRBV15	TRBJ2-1	CATSRGTGENEQFF
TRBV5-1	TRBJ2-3	CASSIGGDPNTDTQYF
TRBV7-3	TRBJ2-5	CASSLRMGRQATHNEQYF
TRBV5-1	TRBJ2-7	CASSRGTPNSYEQYF
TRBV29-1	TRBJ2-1	CSVPVAGPPYDEQFF
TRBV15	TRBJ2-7	CATSREERGLTYEQYF
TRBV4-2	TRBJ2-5	CASSQTGTSGRGETQYF
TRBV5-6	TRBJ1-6	CASSSRTGTNSPLHF
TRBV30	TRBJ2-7	CAWSTGYYEQYF
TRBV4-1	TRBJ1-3	CASSPGFSTGGTIYF
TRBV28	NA	CASRPGRDLAYEQYF
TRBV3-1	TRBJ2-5	CASSQGSGSSQETQYF
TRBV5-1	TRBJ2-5	CASTRWGFGDRGSQETQYF
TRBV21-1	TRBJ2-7	CASNRTAAYEQYF
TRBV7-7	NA	CASSSGKLGSGTQYF
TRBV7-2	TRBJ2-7	CASSLVGPYGQYF
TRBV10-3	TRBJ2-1	CAISVAGGPFNEQFF
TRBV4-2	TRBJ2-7	CASSQLQGTYGQYF
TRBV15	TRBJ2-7	CATSRGGLADTTYEQYF
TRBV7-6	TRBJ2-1	CASSPSGGVSYNEQFF
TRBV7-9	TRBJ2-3	CASSRTGTSGTQYF
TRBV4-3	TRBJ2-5	CASSQDRGVTQYF
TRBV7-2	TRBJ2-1	CASSLAAGPYNEQFF
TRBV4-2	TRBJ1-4	CASSQPGTGAAEKLFF
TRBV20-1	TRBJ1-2	CSAGAADSTNYGYTF
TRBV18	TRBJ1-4	CASSPSLGGNEKLFF
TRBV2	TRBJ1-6	CASRQTGGISPPHF
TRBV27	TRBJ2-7	CASSFRDNPYEQYF
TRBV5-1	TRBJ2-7	CASKRDGHYEQYF
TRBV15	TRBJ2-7	CATSISWGPKGEQYF
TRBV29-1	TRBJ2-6	CSVGDRYSGANVLTF
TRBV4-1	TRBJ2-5	CASSQGTSFWYQETQYF
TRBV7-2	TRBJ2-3	CASSIQRGSDTQYF
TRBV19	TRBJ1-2	CAWKGEYGYTF
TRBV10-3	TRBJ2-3	CAIRGAESTDTQYF
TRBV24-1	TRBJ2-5	CATSDPSGRHVQETQYF
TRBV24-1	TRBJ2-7	CATSDTRGIGEQYF
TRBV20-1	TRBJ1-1	CSPGIRLRNTEAFF
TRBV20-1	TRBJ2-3	CSAPRTSRSADTQYF
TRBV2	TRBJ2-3	CANAPGLRSTDTQYF